Presented here are 5 T cell receptor beta chains from one specimen sequenced in a study of T cell responses to AZD1222 COVID-19 vaccine. Using immunoSEQ multiplex PCR, the repertoire was profiled, and TCRdb retains in-frame clones only, with some absent. This table holds 90,000 to 120,000 clones, 92% found once. The sample consisted of peripheral blood, taken 28 days after the second AZD1222 dose. The receptors originated from an adult who received the AZD1222 COVID-19 vaccine.

J is TRBJ2-2 and V is TRBV12-5; the D gene is possibly TRBD2 (6 bases). Trimming stripped 5 bases from V and 4 bases from J, with 11 bases between. The V gene's germline CDR1 is LGHNT and CDR2 FRNRAP. This CDR3 spans 14 amino acids. The CDR3 sequence is CASGPGVGTGELFF. The DNA of the CDR3 is TGTGCTAGTGGTCCGGGAGTAGGCACCGGGGAGCTGTTTTTT.

This chain connects TRBV28 to TRBJ2-7; D is undetermined. The germline gives CDR1 MDHEN, CDR2 SYDVKM. V lost 8 bases and J lost 0, with 8 bases in between. The CDR3 runs 12 residues. This chain's CDR3 is CASGYFSYEQYF. In nucleotides, the CDR3 is TGTGCCAGCGGTTACTTCTCCTACGAGCAGTACTTC.

The J gene is TRBJ1-2, the V gene TRBV7-3; 9 nucleotides match TRBD1. This CDR3 has 16 residues. Trimming cost V 3 bases and J 8 bases; bases outside gene matches: 13. CDR1 SGHTA and CDR2 FQGTGA come from the germline V gene. The CDR3 bases are TGTGCCAGCAGCTTCGGACAGGGGTCCGGCCCAGAGGGCTACACCTTC. Its protein is CASSFGQGSGPEGYTF.

This rearrangement joins TRBV6-5 to TRBJ2-6; D uncertain. The length of the CDR3 is 14 residues. Between the trimmed V and J ends, which lost 7 bases and 3 bases, there was a span of 10 bases. Germline loops: CDR1 MNHEY, CDR2 SVGAGI. The DNA of the CDR3 is TGTGCCAGCACGCCGGTTGATGGGGCCAACGTCCTGACTTTC. Its protein product is CASTPVDGANVLTF.

This chain joins TRBV6-5 and TRBJ1-1; D may be TRBD1 (6 bases). The germline V and J ends were trimmed by 6 bases and 5 bases, with 19 bases remaining between them. Germline lookup yields CDR1 MNHEY and CDR2 SVGAGI. The length of the CDR3 is 15 residues. CDR3 DNA: TGTGCCAGCAGGTTCAAGCAGGGGCAGGGGACTGAAGCTTTCTTT. Amino acids: CASRFKQGQGTEAFF.